This T cell receptor beta chain was sequenced in a study of T-cell memory formation after mild COVID-19. This clonotype occurred a few times. Its antigen is unknown. 5'RACE with constant-segment primers yielded barcoded, UMI-tagged TCR alpha and TCR beta cDNA libraries. TCRdb used MiXCR to reprocess the 5' RACE reads, holding one entry per CDR3 protein. The sample lists a few hundred thousand distinct CDR3 sequences; roughly 20% were seen once. Study-level findings and limits: Day 15 to 85 contractors were CD4/CD8 balanced; later expanders leaned CD4+. The authors did not confirm SARS-CoV-2 specificity of second-wave clones peaking day 37. Cross-reactive memory seemingly joined, as some responding clones were found in pre-infection memory.

This CDR3 region has 15 residues. Trimming cost V 3 bases and J 2 bases, with 12 bases left between them. Germline-derived CDR1 and CDR2 are MGHRA and YSYEKL. This chain joins TRBV4-1 and TRBJ2-3, with D perhaps TRBD1 (5 bases). The sequencing sample was made of PBMCs or a T cell subset sorted from them (not recorded which). This TCR came from a man between 18 and 35 years old who had mild COVID-19 (a few samples of this study predate the infection). Cell type and time point are not known. The CDR3 region is CASSQAAGLTDTQYF. CDR3 bases: TGCGCCAGCAGCCAGGCGGCAGGGCTCACAGATACGCAGTATTTT.